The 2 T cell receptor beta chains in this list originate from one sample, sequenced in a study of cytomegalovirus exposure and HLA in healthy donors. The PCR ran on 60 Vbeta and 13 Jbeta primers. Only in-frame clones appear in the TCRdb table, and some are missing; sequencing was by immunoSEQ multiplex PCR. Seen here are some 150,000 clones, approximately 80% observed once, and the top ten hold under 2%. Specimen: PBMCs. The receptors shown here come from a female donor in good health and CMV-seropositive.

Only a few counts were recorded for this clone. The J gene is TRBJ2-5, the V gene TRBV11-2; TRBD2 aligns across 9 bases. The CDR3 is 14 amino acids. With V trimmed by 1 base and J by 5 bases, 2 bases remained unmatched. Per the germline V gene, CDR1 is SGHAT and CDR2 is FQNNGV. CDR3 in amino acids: CASSLGRGGETQYF. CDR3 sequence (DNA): TGTGCCAGCAGCTTAGGGCGGGGGGGGGAGACCCAGTACTTC. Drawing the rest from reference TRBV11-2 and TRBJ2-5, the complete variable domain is EAGVAQSPRYKIIEKRQSVAFWCNPISGHATLYWYQQILGQGPKLLIQFQNNGVVDDSQLPKDRFSAERLKGVDSTLKIQPAKLEDSAVYLCASSLGRGGETQYFGPGTRLLVL.

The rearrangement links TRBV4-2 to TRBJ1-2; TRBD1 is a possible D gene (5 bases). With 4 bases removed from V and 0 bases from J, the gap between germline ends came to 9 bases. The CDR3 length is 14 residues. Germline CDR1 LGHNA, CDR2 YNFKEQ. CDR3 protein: CASSRQNTNYGYTF. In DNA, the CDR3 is TGTGCCAGCAGCCGACAGAATACTAACTATGGCTACACCTTC.